This T cell receptor beta chain was recovered during a study of regulatory T cells in long-lasting Graves disease. Turning to the study itself: The term persistent Graves' disease signified upward of 5 years on antithyroid drugs with positive TSH receptor antibodies.

The study, taken as a whole, reports: With approximately 2,500 shared public clonotypes, persistent patients exceeded new patients, who shared over 850. Tissue studied was limited to peripheral blood, excluding thyroid tissue.

This clonotype was picked up a small number of times. Antigen specificity is unknown. Through Arm-PCR of CDR3 regions and iRepertoire HTBI primers, TCR beta libraries were built. TCRdb ran MiXCR on the multiplex PCR reads and lists one entry per CDR3 protein. The sample contains about 660,000 distinct CDR3 sequences, 25% to 35% of which appear only once. Germline loops: CDR1 LNHDA, CDR2 SQIVND (reference sequence). J lost 0 bases, V lost 7 bases, and 8 bases had no gene match. The CDR3 contains 15 residues. The time point is: persistent/refractory GD, antithyroid drugs over 5 years with positive TRAb. The TCR library was prepared using RNA isolated from PBMCs. Roughly 10 milliliters of peripheral blood were drawn into EDTA tubes.

The material sequenced was peripheral blood mononuclear cells (PBMCs), taken when the disease was refractory, from a patient treated with antithyroid drugs. This sequence was found in a female donor with Graves disease. This chain joins TRBV19 and TRBJ1-2; TRBD1 matches at 7 bases. The CDR3 region has the DNA TGTGCCAGTATAGCCGGGACAGCGGCTAACTATGGCTACACCTTC. This gives the protein CASIAGTAANYGYTF.